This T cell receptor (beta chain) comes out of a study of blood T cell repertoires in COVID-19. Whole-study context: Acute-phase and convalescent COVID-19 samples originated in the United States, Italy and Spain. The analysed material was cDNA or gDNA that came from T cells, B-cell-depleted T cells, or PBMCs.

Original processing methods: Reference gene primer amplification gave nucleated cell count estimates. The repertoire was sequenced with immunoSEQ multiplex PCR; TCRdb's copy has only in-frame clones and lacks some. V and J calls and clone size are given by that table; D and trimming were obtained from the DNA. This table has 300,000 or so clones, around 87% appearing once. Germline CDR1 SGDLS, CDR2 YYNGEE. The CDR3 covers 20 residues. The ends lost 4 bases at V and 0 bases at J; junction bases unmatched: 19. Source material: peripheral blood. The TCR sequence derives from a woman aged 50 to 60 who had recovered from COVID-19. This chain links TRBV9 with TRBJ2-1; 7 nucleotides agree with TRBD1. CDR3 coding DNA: TGTGCCAGCAGCTTAAGACAGGGTGGTTCGCCTACGAGCTCCTACAATGAGCAGTTCTTC. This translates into CASSLRQGGSPTSSYNEQFF.